The rows below give T cell receptor beta chains drawn from one sample of a study of beta chain features in type 1 diabetes. Assay: immunoSEQ multiplex PCR; the TCRdb copy retains only in-frame clones and omits some. Of roughly 330,000 clones in the sample, about 14% were seen once. Sequences were obtained from naive CD4+ T cells from blood. The receptors were gathered from a woman aged 18-35 years with type 1 diabetes. Each CDR3 is given with its conserved first and last residue. Fields, in order: clone size, V gene, D gene, J gene, CDR3 DNA, CDR3 protein. A D gene is named only where the DNA matches it firmly. Size values are once, few and many counts, or a class for expanded clones, and some rows have none.

clone_size: few; v_call: TRBV4-1; d_call: TRBD2; j_call: TRBJ2-3; cdr3_nt: TGCGCCAGCAGCCAAAGCGGGGACTTCTCCACAGATACGCAGTATTTT; cdr3_aa: CASSQSGDFSTDTQYF
clone_size: .; v_call: TRBV5-1; d_call: .; j_call: TRBJ2-3; cdr3_nt: TGCGCCAGCAGCTTACCAGGGAACCCAGATACGCAGTATTTT; cdr3_aa: CASSLPGNPDTQYF
clone_size: .; v_call: TRBV11-2; d_call: .; j_call: TRBJ2-5; cdr3_nt: TGTGCCTGCAGACACCTTCTCCAAGAGACCCAGTACTTC; cdr3_aa: CACRHLLQETQYF
clone_size: few; v_call: TRBV27; d_call: .; j_call: TRBJ2-3; cdr3_nt: TGTGCCAGCAGTTTTCGGCGTTGGCGGGACGACACAGATACGCAGTATTTT; cdr3_aa: CASSFRRWRDDTDTQYF
clone_size: once; v_call: TRBV9; d_call: .; j_call: TRBJ2-3; cdr3_nt: TGTGCCAGCAGCGCGGGCTGGGGTAGGGGTGGCGATACGCAGTATTTT; cdr3_aa: CASSAGWGRGGDTQYF
clone_size: few; v_call: TRBV2; d_call: .; j_call: TRBJ2-7; cdr3_nt: TGTGCCAGCACCACAGCCTACGAGCAGTACTTC; cdr3_aa: CASTTAYEQYF
clone_size: few; v_call: TRBV5-4; d_call: TRBD1; j_call: TRBJ1-2; cdr3_nt: TGTGCCAGCAGCTTGCAGGGGGACTATGGCTACACCTTC; cdr3_aa: CASSLQGDYGYTF
clone_size: few; v_call: TRBV30; d_call: .; j_call: TRBJ1-2; cdr3_nt: TGTGCCTTATCAACTACAGGGAGGGGATATGGCTACACCTTC; cdr3_aa: CALSTTGRGYGYTF
clone_size: .; v_call: TRBV28; d_call: .; j_call: TRBJ2-5; cdr3_nt: TGTGCCAGCAGACATCCAGGGGGGCAAGAGACCCAGTACTTC; cdr3_aa: CASRHPGGQETQYF
clone_size: few; v_call: TRBV7-2; d_call: .; j_call: TRBJ1-1; cdr3_nt: TGTGCCAGCAGCTTAGATCCGAGCACTGAAGCTTTCTTT; cdr3_aa: CASSLDPSTEAFF
clone_size: .; v_call: TRBV5-8; d_call: TRBD2; j_call: TRBJ2-1; cdr3_nt: TGTGCCAGCAGCTTGGATGCGGGAGGGTCCTACAATGAGCAGTTCTTC; cdr3_aa: CASSLDAGGSYNEQFF
clone_size: .; v_call: TRBV19; d_call: TRBD2; j_call: TRBJ2-3; cdr3_nt: TGTGCCAGTAGTGCCCCAACTAGCGGGAGAGAGAGGCGAGATACGCAGTATTTT; cdr3_aa: CASSAPTSGRERRDTQYF
clone_size: .; v_call: TRBV29-1; d_call: .; j_call: TRBJ2-7; cdr3_nt: TGCAGCGCCAACCAGGGAACCTACGAGCAGTACTTC; cdr3_aa: CSANQGTYEQYF
clone_size: few; v_call: TRBV19; d_call: .; j_call: TRBJ1-2; cdr3_nt: TGTGCCAGTAGTTTCAGGACTGAGCTTGGCTACACCTTC; cdr3_aa: CASSFRTELGYTF
clone_size: .; v_call: TRBV4-1; d_call: TRBD1; j_call: TRBJ2-1; cdr3_nt: TGCGCCAGCAAGTGGGACAGGGGGCTCGGGAATGAGCAGTTCTTC; cdr3_aa: CASKWDRGLGNEQFF
clone_size: .; v_call: TRBV11-2; d_call: TRBD2; j_call: TRBJ2-3; cdr3_nt: TGTGCCAGCAGCTTCATAGCGGGAGGGCCCCCAGATACGCAGTATTTT; cdr3_aa: CASSFIAGGPPDTQYF
clone_size: .; v_call: TRBV2; d_call: TRBD2; j_call: TRBJ2-1; cdr3_nt: TGTGCCAGCAGTGTTGGAGGGACTAGCGGATACAATGAGCAGTTCTTC; cdr3_aa: CASSVGGTSGYNEQFF
clone_size: .; v_call: TRBV28; d_call: TRBD1; j_call: TRBJ1-4; cdr3_nt: TGTGCCAGCAGTACCTCGTTAGAGGGACAGGTTCGTTTT; cdr3_aa: CASSTSLEGQVRF
clone_size: few; v_call: TRBV6-5; d_call: .; j_call: TRBJ1-2; cdr3_nt: TGTGCCAGCAGGACAGATACTAACTATGGCTACACCTTC; cdr3_aa: CASRTDTNYGYTF
clone_size: .; v_call: TRBV19; d_call: TRBD1; j_call: TRBJ2-2; cdr3_nt: TGTGCCAGTAAGAGGGGGCCTCGCGACACCGGGGAGCTGTTTTTT; cdr3_aa: CASKRGPRDTGELFF
clone_size: .; v_call: TRBV14; d_call: .; j_call: TRBJ2-2; cdr3_nt: TGTGCCAGCAGTCGGGAAACCGGGGAGCTGTTTTTT; cdr3_aa: CASSRETGELFF
clone_size: few; v_call: TRBV30; d_call: .; j_call: TRBJ2-3; cdr3_nt: TGTGCCTGGATGACTAGCACAGATACGCAGTATTTT; cdr3_aa: CAWMTSTDTQYF
clone_size: .; v_call: TRBV28; d_call: TRBD2; j_call: TRBJ2-7; cdr3_nt: TGTGCCAGCAGTTTAGTGGCTAGCGGGCACCGGGAGCAGTACTTC; cdr3_aa: CASSLVASGHREQYF
clone_size: .; v_call: TRBV7-2; d_call: .; j_call: TRBJ1-2; cdr3_nt: TGTGCCAGCAGCTTAGCGCCCTACACAGGGAACTATGGCTACACCTTC; cdr3_aa: CASSLAPYTGNYGYTF
clone_size: few; v_call: TRBV6-5; d_call: .; j_call: TRBJ2-3; cdr3_nt: TGTGCCAGCAGTTACTCGAGCCCCACAGATACGCAGTATTTT; cdr3_aa: CASSYSSPTDTQYF
clone_size: few; v_call: TRBV28; d_call: TRBD1; j_call: TRBJ2-1; cdr3_nt: TGTGCCAGCAGTTTTGTAGGGACAGCACAAGACAATGAGCAGTTCTTC; cdr3_aa: CASSFVGTAQDNEQFF
clone_size: few; v_call: TRBV9; d_call: .; j_call: TRBJ2-3; cdr3_nt: TGTGCCAGCAGCGTAGTGGTCACGGGAGATACGCAGTATTTT; cdr3_aa: CASSVVVTGDTQYF
clone_size: .; v_call: TRBV2; d_call: .; j_call: TRBJ2-1; cdr3_nt: TGTGCCAGAAGGGCCCCCGGGGACTTCAGTGAGCAGTTCTTC; cdr3_aa: CARRAPGDFSEQFF
clone_size: few; v_call: TRBV6-1; d_call: TRBD2; j_call: TRBJ2-3; cdr3_nt: TGTGCCAGCAGAGCGGGAGGGCCAGATACGCAGTATTTT; cdr3_aa: CASRAGGPDTQYF
clone_size: few; v_call: TRBV7-9; d_call: .; j_call: TRBJ2-1; cdr3_nt: TGTGCCAGCAGCCCTCGTCTAGTCGGCTCGTACAATGAGCAGTTCTTC; cdr3_aa: CASSPRLVGSYNEQFF
clone_size: .; v_call: TRBV4-3; d_call: TRBD2; j_call: TRBJ2-1; cdr3_nt: TGCGCCAGCAGCCAAGGAAGTGGAGCGGGAGGCTCCTACAATGAGCAGTTCTTC; cdr3_aa: CASSQGSGAGGSYNEQFF
clone_size: .; v_call: TRBV7-3; d_call: .; j_call: TRBJ2-3; cdr3_nt: TGTGCCGATGCGGTGTCGCCTAGCACAGATACGCAGTATTTT; cdr3_aa: CADAVSPSTDTQYF
clone_size: few; v_call: TRBV18; d_call: .; j_call: TRBJ2-1; cdr3_nt: TGTGCCAGCTCACCGCCGGACAGAATCAATGAGCAGTTCTTC; cdr3_aa: CASSPPDRINEQFF
clone_size: few; v_call: TRBV7-9; d_call: TRBD2; j_call: TRBJ2-3; cdr3_nt: TGTGCCAGCAGCGATAGCGGGAGCACAGATACGCAGTATTTT; cdr3_aa: CASSDSGSTDTQYF
clone_size: few; v_call: TRBV4-1; d_call: .; j_call: TRBJ2-3; cdr3_nt: TGCGCCAGCAGCCCATCCGGGTTTAGCACAGATACGCAGTATTTT; cdr3_aa: CASSPSGFSTDTQYF
clone_size: .; v_call: TRBV7-2; d_call: .; j_call: TRBJ1-1; cdr3_nt: TGTGCCAGCAGCTTTGCGGGGAACACTGAAGCTTTCTTT; cdr3_aa: CASSFAGNTEAFF
clone_size: .; v_call: TRBV19; d_call: TRBD2; j_call: TRBJ2-3; cdr3_nt: TGTGCCAGTAGTATCCTCTTCTCCCTAGCGGGAGGGCCGGGGACGCAGTATTTT; cdr3_aa: CASSILFSLAGGPGTQYF
clone_size: few; v_call: TRBV7-2; d_call: .; j_call: TRBJ1-1; cdr3_nt: TGTGCCAGCAGCCTGAGTTTTGAAGCTTTCTTT; cdr3_aa: CASSLSFEAFF
clone_size: .; v_call: TRBV5-6; d_call: TRBD1; j_call: TRBJ1-1; cdr3_nt: TGTGCCAGCAGCTTAAGTTTGACAGGGGGCCTTGAAGCTTTCTTT; cdr3_aa: CASSLSLTGGLEAFF
clone_size: .; v_call: TRBV7-2; d_call: TRBD1; j_call: TRBJ1-4; cdr3_nt: TGTGCCAGCAGCCTGCGGACAGGGACTAATGAAAAACTGTTTTTT; cdr3_aa: CASSLRTGTNEKLFF
clone_size: few; v_call: TRBV6-5; d_call: TRBD2; j_call: TRBJ2-7; cdr3_nt: TGTGCCAGCAGGTTAGCGGGAGGGCCTCAGGACGAGCAGTACTTC; cdr3_aa: CASRLAGGPQDEQYF
clone_size: .; v_call: TRBV30; d_call: .; j_call: TRBJ2-7; cdr3_nt: TGTGCCTGGAGTGTACAGGGAGGGATGGGGGAGCAGTACTTC; cdr3_aa: CAWSVQGGMGEQYF
clone_size: .; v_call: TRBV19; d_call: TRBD2; j_call: TRBJ2-1; cdr3_nt: TGTGCCAGTAGCCGGGCGGGAGCAAAGCAGTTCTTC; cdr3_aa: CASSRAGAKQFF
clone_size: .; v_call: TRBV4-1; d_call: .; j_call: TRBJ2-7; cdr3_nt: TGCGCCAGCAGCCAAGGAACTCTGACCCACCAGGGATACGAGCAGTACTTC; cdr3_aa: CASSQGTLTHQGYEQYF
clone_size: .; v_call: TRBV9; d_call: .; j_call: TRBJ1-2; cdr3_nt: TGTGCCAGCAGCGGGGATTTGGTGGGGGCGTATGGCTACACCTTC; cdr3_aa: CASSGDLVGAYGYTF
clone_size: .; v_call: TRBV11-2; d_call: .; j_call: TRBJ1-1; cdr3_nt: TGTGCCAGCAGCCCTTGGTCGGGGGAGAACACTGAAGCTTTCTTT; cdr3_aa: CASSPWSGENTEAFF
clone_size: .; v_call: TRBV27; d_call: TRBD1; j_call: TRBJ2-2; cdr3_nt: TGTGCCAGCAGCCTAGGACAGGGCACCGGGGAGCTGTTTTTT; cdr3_aa: CASSLGQGTGELFF
clone_size: few; v_call: TRBV19; d_call: TRBD2; j_call: TRBJ2-1; cdr3_nt: TGTGCCAGTCTCGGGCCTAGCGGGGTTTACAATGAGCAGTTCTTC; cdr3_aa: CASLGPSGVYNEQFF
clone_size: .; v_call: TRBV29-1; d_call: .; j_call: TRBJ1-5; cdr3_nt: TGCAGCGTTGAAGCGGACAGAGGACAGCCCCAGCATTTT; cdr3_aa: CSVEADRGQPQHF
clone_size: .; v_call: TRBV10-3; d_call: .; j_call: TRBJ1-1; cdr3_nt: TGTGCCATCAGGGACAGTATGAACACTGAAGCTTTCTTT; cdr3_aa: CAIRDSMNTEAFF
clone_size: few; v_call: TRBV29-1; d_call: TRBD2; j_call: TRBJ2-3; cdr3_nt: TGCAGCACCTCACATAAAGCGGGAACAACAGATACGCAGTATTTT; cdr3_aa: CSTSHKAGTTDTQYF
clone_size: few; v_call: TRBV29-1; d_call: .; j_call: TRBJ1-2; cdr3_nt: TGCAGCGTTGAACGGGTGGCAGGGAATGGCTACACCTTC; cdr3_aa: CSVERVAGNGYTF
clone_size: .; v_call: TRBV19; d_call: TRBD1; j_call: TRBJ1-1; cdr3_nt: TGTGCCAGTAGTAGGAGGCAGGGGGCAGTCGGTGGAGCTTTCTTT; cdr3_aa: CASSRRQGAVGGAFF
clone_size: .; v_call: TRBV30; d_call: .; j_call: TRBJ1-3; cdr3_nt: TGTGCCTGGAGGCGGGGGGGTAGCTCTGGAAACACCATATATTTT; cdr3_aa: CAWRRGGSSGNTIYF